This T cell receptor (beta chain) was obtained from a study of beta chain features in type 1 diabetes. Whole-study findings and limits: A moderate, significant TCRB CDR3 shortening appeared in type 1 diabetes across four CD4+ subsets. Among patients, naive, central memory and Treg TCRB repertoires appeared more similar than among healthy donors.

Every donor provided one heparinised blood draw, which averaged roughly 120 mL. Via the markers CD45RO/CCR7/CD25/CD127/CD95/CD27, stem cell-like memory, regulatory, central memory and naive CD4+ cells were sorted. cDNA synthesis used the whole RNA isolate, giving expressed TCRB sequences. Only in-frame clones appear in the TCRdb table, and some are missing; sequencing was by immunoSEQ multiplex PCR. The sample contains roughly 150,000 clones, roughly 65% of which appear only once. This clone was observed a few times. Its specificity is not known. CDR3 length equals 12 residues. The V gene lost 2 bases and the J gene lost 11 bases, with 15 bases spanning the gap. CDR1 and CDR2 from the germline V gene are SQVTM and ANQGSEA.

Sequencing was carried out using naive CD4+ T cells from blood. The gene calls are TRBV29-1 and TRBJ2-5; D remains unclear. This sequence was found in a man aged 25-45 years with type 1 diabetes. CDR3: CSVERAPYSQYF. The CDR3 DNA follows: TGCAGCGTTGAACGGGCCCCTTATAGTCAGTACTTC.